Listed here are 22 T cell receptor beta chains from one sample, sequenced in a study of blood T cell repertoires in COVID-19 (dated by TCRdb to the early 2020s). The library was built by means of the immunoSEQ multiplex PCR assay. TCRdb holds this immuneACCESS table with in-frame rearrangements only. Some clones are missing; in checked studies, unresolved V genes explain under half, and the rest has no known cause. Within this sample are under 400,000 clones, with roughly 90% of them counted one time only. Of the sample, approximately 4.1% falls within the top ten clones. The sequenced material came from peripheral blood. The receptors come from a woman between 55 and 75 years old with COVID-19, enrolled during active disease.

The chain combines TRBV7-8 with TRBJ2-7, with D hard to call. This CDR3 region has 13 residues. Germline-derived CDR1 and CDR2 are SGHVS and FQNEAQ. Between the trimmed V and J ends, which lost 3 bases and 4 bases, there was a span of 10 bases. Written as DNA, the CDR3 is TGTGCCAGCAGCTTCAACAGAGCTTACGAGCAGTACTTC. It translates to CASSFNRAYEQYF.

The V and J genes are TRBV7-9 and TRBJ1-1; 7 nucleotides match TRBD1. This CDR3 region has 13 residues. The J segment lost 7 bases and the V segment lost 2 bases, leaving 4 bases of the junction unmatched. Germline CDR1 is SEHNR and CDR2 is FQNEAQ (reference sequence). CDR3 bases: TGTGCCAGCAGCTTATACAGGGGCGGTGAAGCTTTCTTT. Its protein is CASSLYRGGEAFF.

This chain joins TRBV6-6 and TRBJ1-1; 8 nucleotides agree with TRBD1. V was pared by 6 bases and J by 4 bases, with 7 bases of the junction left unmatched. CDR3 length: 14 residues. Germline-derived CDR1 and CDR2 are MNHNY and SVGAGI (reference sequence). The CDR3 sequence is CASSTTGVGTEAFF. The CDR3 nucleotides read TGTGCCAGCAGCACGACAGGGGTCGGCACTGAAGCTTTCTTT.

The chain uses TRBV11-3 and TRBJ1-6, with D perhaps matching TRBD1 (5 bases). V was cut by 3 bases and J by 6 bases, with 12 bases left in between. This CDR3 has 15 residues. Germline assignment: CDR1 SGHNT and CDR2 YENEEA. CDR3 DNA: TGTGCCAGCAGCTTTCGGGGCGGGGGTAATTCACCCCTCCACTTT. Its translation: CASSFRGGGNSPLHF.

The rearrangement links TRBV5-1 to TRBJ1-2, with D possibly matching TRBD1 (6 bases). The germline V gene has CDR1 SGHRS and CDR2 YFSETQ. With 5 bases removed from V and 7 bases from J, the gap between germline ends came to 18 bases. The CDR3 extends over 14 amino acids. The CDR3 DNA reads as TGCGCCAGCAGGGGGGCGACCAACTCCCGTGGCTACACCTTC. The encoded protein is CASRGATNSRGYTF.

The chain couples TRBV5-6 to TRBJ1-1; 11 nucleotides line up with TRBD1. The CDR3 runs to 15 residues. The J segment lost 2 bases and the V segment lost 5 bases, leaving 5 bases of the junction unmatched. The V gene's germline CDR1 is SGHDT and CDR2 YYEEEE. CDR3: CASSSGTGGNTEAFF. In nucleotides, the CDR3 is TGTGCCAGCAGTTCTGGGACAGGGGGAAACACTGAAGCTTTCTTT.

The chain carries TRBV5-1 and TRBJ1-1; 9 bases match TRBD1. The CDR3 runs 13 residues. From germline, CDR1 is SGHRS and CDR2 YFSETQ. The V and J ends lost 3 bases and 4 bases, in that order; junction bases with no gene match: 1. CDR3 DNA: TGCGCCAGCAGCTCGGACAGGGGCACTGAAGCTTTCTTT. Protein: CASSSDRGTEAFF.

V usage is TRBV5-1 and J usage is TRBJ2-7; D is undetermined. Germline CDR1 reads SGHRS; CDR2 reads YFSETQ. Trimming took 4 bases from V and 3 from J, leaving 8 bases between them. This CDR3 has 12 residues. CDR3 residues: CASSMTFYEQYF. DNA for the CDR3: TGCGCCAGCAGCATGACATTCTACGAGCAGTACTTC.

V gene TRBV27 combines with J gene TRBJ2-5; D perhaps matches TRBD2 (6 bases). The CDR3 is 14 residues long. The germline gives CDR1 MNHEY, CDR2 SMNVEV (reference sequence). V lost 6 bases and J lost 2, with 13 bases in between. CDR3 residues: CASRRDRLQETQYF. CDR3 nucleotides: TGTGCCAGCAGGCGGGACCGTTTACAAGAGACCCAGTACTTC.

The count of this clone is one. The chain recombines TRBV7-2 with TRBJ2-3; 7 bases map to TRBD2. CDR3 size: 16 residues. Germline CDR1 is SGHTA and CDR2 is FQGNSA. Trimming removed 2 bases from V and 4 bases from J; junction bases left unmatched: 9. The CDR3 loop reads CASSLLAVPGADTQYF. The CDR3 bases are TGTGCCAGCAGCTTACTAGCGGTTCCTGGGGCAGATACGCAGTATTTT.

The chain uses TRBV11-2 and TRBJ1-6; no clear D gene. Germline lookup yields CDR1 SGHAT and CDR2 FQNNGV. The CDR3 extends over 14 amino acids. Deletions cut 1 base from V and 10 bases from J, with 11 bases between. DNA of the CDR3: TGTGCCAGCAGCTTAGCAGGTCACGGCTCACCCCTCCACTTT. Amino acid sequence: CASSLAGHGSPLHF.

V gene TRBV7-8 combines with J gene TRBJ1-6, with D tentatively TRBD1 (6 bases). In germline, CDR1 is SGHVS, CDR2 FQNEAQ. V dropped 5 bases and J dropped 7 bases, with 12 bases sitting between them. The CDR3 contains 14 residues. The CDR3 here is CASSARTANSPLHF. The DNA of the CDR3 is TGTGCCAGCAGCGCGCGGACAGCCAATTCACCCCTCCACTTT. Full variable domain (rest looked up from reference TRBV7-8 and TRBJ1-6): GAGVSQSPRYKVAKRGQDVALRCDPISGHVSLFWYQQALGQGPEFLTYFQNEAQLDKSGLPSDRFFAERPEGSVSTLKIQRTQQEDSAVYLCASSARTANSPLHFGNGTRLTVT.

This chain links TRBV28 with TRBJ2-3; D not resolved. V lost 4 bases, J lost 0 bases, and 14 bases lay in between. CDR3 length equals 16 residues. CDR1 MDHEN and CDR2 SYDVKM come from the germline V gene. CDR3 in amino acids: CASSSPPTGSTDTQYF. The CDR3 DNA is TGTGCCAGCAGTTCCCCCCCTACGGGTAGCACAGATACGCAGTATTTT.

V gene TRBV7-3 combines with J gene TRBJ2-1; TRBD2 agrees at 9 bases. The CDR3 consists of 15 residues. CDR1 SGHTA and CDR2 FQGTGA come from the germline V gene. V lost 3 bases to trimming and J lost 4 bases; unmatched junction nucleotides: 4. The CDR3 region has the DNA TGTGCCAGCAGCTTCGGGCTAGCGGGGTACAATGAGCAGTTCTTC. This codes for CASSFGLAGYNEQFF.

The V gene is TRBV5-1, the J gene TRBJ1-2, with TRBD1 matching 7 bases. Losses at the gene ends were 4 bases for V and 4 bases for J; bases not matched to a gene: 7. The CDR3 loop spans 14 amino acids. Germline V gene sequence: CDR1 SGHRS, CDR2 YFSETQ. The CDR3 spells CASSGMTGIYGYTF. Here the CDR3 DNA reads TGCGCCAGCAGCGGCATGACAGGGATCTATGGCTACACCTTC. The full variable domain, completed using reference TRBV5-1 and TRBJ1-2, is KAGVTQTPRYLIKTRGQQVTLSCSPISGHRSVSWYQQTPGQGLQFLFEYFSETQRNKGNFPGRFSGRQFSNSRSEMNVSTLELGDSALYLCASSGMTGIYGYTFGSGTRLTVV.

This clone was recorded only once. This sequence joins TRBV5-1 and TRBJ1-6; D is unclear. V shed 0 bases and J shed 0 bases, with 7 bases lying between them. The CDR3 runs to 16 residues. The V gene's germline CDR1 is SGHRS and CDR2 YFSETQ. CDR3 DNA: TGCGCCAGCAGCTTGGGAGGTTACTCCTATAATTCACCCCTCCACTTT. Protein: CASSLGGYSYNSPLHF. The full variable domain, in which reference TRBV5-1 and TRBJ1-6 provide the parts outside the CDR3, is KAGVTQTPRYLIKTRGQQVTLSCSPISGHRSVSWYQQTPGQGLQFLFEYFSETQRNKGNFPGRFSGRQFSNSRSEMNVSTLELGDSALYLCASSLGGYSYNSPLHFGNGTRLTVT.

Written as DNA, the CDR3 is TGTGCCAGCAGCAAACAGGGGAGGCCCGGGGAGCTGTTTTTT. Amino acid sequence: CASSKQGRPGELFF. This sequence joins TRBV11-3 and TRBJ2-2, with D tentatively TRBD1 (7 bases). V gave up 5 bases and J gave up 6 bases, with 13 bases separating them. Germline CDR1 SGHNT, CDR2 YENEEA. This CDR3 comprises 14 residues.

The V and J genes are TRBV2 and TRBJ1-3, with D unresolved. V shed 8 bases and J shed 0 bases, with 14 bases lying between them. The CDR3 runs 15 residues. CDR1 SNHLY and CDR2 FYNNEI come from the germline V gene. The CDR3 coding sequence is TGTGCCAGCGGATTAGAGGTGGTCTCTGGAAACACCATATATTTT. Translation gives CASGLEVVSGNTIYF.

J is TRBJ2-1 and V is TRBV6-2 or TRBV6-3; maybe TRBD2 (6 bases). Germline V CDR1 and CDR2: MNHEY, SVGEGT. The V gene lost 6 bases and the J gene lost 0 bases, with 12 bases spanning the gap. This CDR3 has 15 residues. The DNA for the CDR3 is TGTGCCAGCAGCCAGCGGGCCAGCTCCTACAATGAGCAGTTCTTC. As protein: CASSQRASSYNEQFF.

The rearrangement uses TRBV5-1 and TRBJ2-3; 7 bases map to TRBD1. V gave up 3 bases and J gave up 3 bases; unmatched junction bases: 7. The CDR3 covers 15 residues. Germline V CDR1 and CDR2: SGHRS, YFSETQ. The CDR3 spells CASSSGPRGTDTQYF. Written as DNA, the CDR3 is TGCGCCAGCAGCTCCGGCCCCAGGGGGACAGATACGCAGTATTTT.

The rearrangement links TRBV5-1 to TRBJ2-5; D not resolved. This CDR3 has 12 amino acids. Trimming left V 2 bases short and J 0 bases short, with 2 bases between. CDR1 is SGHRS, CDR2 YFSETQ, per germline. CDR3 sequence: CASSFNQETQYF. For the CDR3, the DNA is TGCGCCAGCAGCTTTAACCAAGAGACCCAGTACTTC.

The chain employs TRBV6-5 and TRBJ2-3; 8 bases line up with TRBD2. J gave up 3 bases and V 5 bases, and 4 bases lay outside the gene matches. The CDR3 runs 14 residues. The germline V gene encodes CDR1 MNHEY and CDR2 SVGAGI. CDR3 loop: CASSPGGGTDTQYF. The CDR3 DNA follows: TGTGCCAGCAGTCCCGGCGGGGGGACAGATACGCAGTATTTT.